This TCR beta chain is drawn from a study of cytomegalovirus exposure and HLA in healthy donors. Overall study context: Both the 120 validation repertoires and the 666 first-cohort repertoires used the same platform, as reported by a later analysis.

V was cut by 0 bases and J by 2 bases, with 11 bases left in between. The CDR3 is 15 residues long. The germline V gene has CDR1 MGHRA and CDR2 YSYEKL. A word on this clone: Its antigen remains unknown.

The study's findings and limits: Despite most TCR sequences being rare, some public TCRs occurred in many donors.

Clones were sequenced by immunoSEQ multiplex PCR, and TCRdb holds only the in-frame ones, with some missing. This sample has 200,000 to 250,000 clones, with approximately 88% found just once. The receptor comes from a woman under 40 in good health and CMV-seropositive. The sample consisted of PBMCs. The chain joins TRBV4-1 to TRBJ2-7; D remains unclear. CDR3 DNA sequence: TGCGCCAGCAGCCAAGAGCACATGGATGCCTACGAGCAGTACTTC. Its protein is CASSQEHMDAYEQYF.